This T cell receptor beta chain stems from a study of CD8 T cells in ankylosing spondylitis. Whole-study findings and limits: Previously reported in reactive arthritis synovial fluid and blood were some of the motif variants. Ankylosing spondylitis blood appeared to be characterized by a TCR beta motif of eight highly homologous variants. Reports say disease-linked clones showed up significantly more in matched ankylosing spondylitis synovial fluid. Clones that were linked to disease were CD8+ and were relatively rare in peripheral blood.

This clonotype has a handful of counts. No antigen is known for it. Germline CDR1 SGHDT, CDR2 YYEEEE. CDR3 length equals 15 residues. Trimming removed 4 bases at V and 2 bases at J, with 10 bases between. Library preparation for TCR beta used quantitative 5'-RACE with molecular barcodes. MiXCR, run by TCRdb on the 5' RACE reads, gives a single entry per CDR3 protein. The sample lists some 840,000 distinct CDR3 sequences, 12% seen once, with approximately 0.46% in the top ten. The specimen was blood, either unsorted or a sorted T cell fraction (not recorded which). The receptor was isolated from a male donor with ankylosing spondylitis. This chain links TRBV5-6 with TRBJ2-6, with a tentative D call TRBD1 (6 bases). The CDR3 spells CASSLTGTGANVLTF. CDR3 DNA: TGTGCCAGCAGCCTAACAGGGACTGGGGCCAACGTCCTGACTTTC.